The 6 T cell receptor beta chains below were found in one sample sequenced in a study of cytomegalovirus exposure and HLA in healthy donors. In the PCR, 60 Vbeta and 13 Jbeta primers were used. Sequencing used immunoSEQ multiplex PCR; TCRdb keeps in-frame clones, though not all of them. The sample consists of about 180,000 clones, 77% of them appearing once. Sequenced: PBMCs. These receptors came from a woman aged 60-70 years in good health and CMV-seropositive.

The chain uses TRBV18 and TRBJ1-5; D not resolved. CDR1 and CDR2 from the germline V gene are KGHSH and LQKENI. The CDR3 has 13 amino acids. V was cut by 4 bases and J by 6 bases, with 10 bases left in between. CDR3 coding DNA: TGTGCCAGCTCACAGGAGGAATTTCAGCCCCAGCATTTT. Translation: CASSQEEFQPQHF.

The CDR3 bases are TGTGCCAGCATTCGGGACAGGGATAATCAGCCCCAGCATTTT. Translating gives CASIRDRDNQPQHF. The rearrangement joins TRBV6-1 to TRBJ1-5; TRBD1 matches 9 bases. The V gene end was trimmed by 7 bases and the J gene end by 4 bases; junction bases not matched to a gene: 5. In germline, CDR1 is MNHNS, CDR2 SASEGT. CDR3 length equals 14 residues.

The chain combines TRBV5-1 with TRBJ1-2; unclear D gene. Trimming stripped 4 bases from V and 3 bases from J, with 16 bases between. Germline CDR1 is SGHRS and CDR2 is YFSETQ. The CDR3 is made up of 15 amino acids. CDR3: CASSHGEGWDYGYTF. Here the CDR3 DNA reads TGCGCCAGCAGCCACGGGGAGGGCTGGGACTATGGCTACACCTTC.

The CDR3 loop reads CASSLFSESSDTQYF. The CDR3 bases are TGTGCCAGCAGTTTATTTTCGGAGTCATCAGATACGCAGTATTTT. The chain has TRBV28 and TRBJ2-3; D is unclear. The CDR3 covers 15 residues. The germline V gene has CDR1 MDHEN and CDR2 SYDVKM. The V and J ends lost 1 base and 4 bases respectively, with 12 bases between them.

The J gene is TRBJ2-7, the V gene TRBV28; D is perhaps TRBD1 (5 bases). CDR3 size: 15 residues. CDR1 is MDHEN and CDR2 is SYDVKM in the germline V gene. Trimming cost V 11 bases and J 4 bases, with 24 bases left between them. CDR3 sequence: CAGSSAGFQAYEQYF. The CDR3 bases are TGTGCCGGATCCAGCGCAGGGTTTCAAGCTTACGAGCAGTACTTC.

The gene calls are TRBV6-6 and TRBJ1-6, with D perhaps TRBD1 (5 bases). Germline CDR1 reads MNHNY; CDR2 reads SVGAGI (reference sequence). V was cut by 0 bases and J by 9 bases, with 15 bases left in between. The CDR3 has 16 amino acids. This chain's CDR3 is CASSYSRTPLSSPLHF. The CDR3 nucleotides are TGTGCCAGCAGTTACTCGCGGACACCTCTCAGTTCACCCCTCCACTTT.